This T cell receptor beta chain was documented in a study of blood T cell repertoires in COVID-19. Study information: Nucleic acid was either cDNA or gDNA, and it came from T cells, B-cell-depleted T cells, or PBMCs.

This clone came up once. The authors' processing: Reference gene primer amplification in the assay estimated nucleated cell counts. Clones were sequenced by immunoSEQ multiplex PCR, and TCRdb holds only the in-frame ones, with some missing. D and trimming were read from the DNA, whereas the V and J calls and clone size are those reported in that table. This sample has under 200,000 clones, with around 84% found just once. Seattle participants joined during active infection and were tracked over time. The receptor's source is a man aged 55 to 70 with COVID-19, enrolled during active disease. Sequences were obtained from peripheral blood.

As DNA, the CDR3 is TGTGCCAGCTCTCTCCAAGAGGGAAGGGGCTACACCTTC. Translated, it gives CASSLQEGRGYTF. The genes are TRBV18 and TRBJ1-2; D is ambiguous. Trimming stripped 6 bases from V and 8 bases from J, with 16 bases between. Per germline, CDR1 KGHSH and CDR2 LQKENI. The CDR3 runs 13 residues.